A single sample is the source of the 23 T cell receptor beta chains below, sequenced in a study of shared clonotypes between healthy human individuals (dated by TCRdb to about 2020). The protocol used for the library was the immunoSEQ multiplex PCR assay. The clones in this table, taken by TCRdb from immuneACCESS, are in-frame only. Not every clone is retained; where verified, under half of the shortfall comes from an unresolved V gene, and the cause of the rest is unknown. The sample table records approximately 470,000 clones; around 85% of these occur just once. The ten largest clones take up roughly 12% of the sample. Specimen: PBMCs. The receptors here all came from a woman in her 40s in good health. Some clones in this sample may be carry-over from other donors' samples.

The rearrangement uses TRBV18 and TRBJ2-3; D call uncertain. This CDR3 contains 14 residues. Trimming removed 2 bases from V and 2 bases from J, with 8 bases in between. Germline V CDR1 and CDR2: KGHSH, LQKENI. DNA for the CDR3: TGTGCCAGCTCACCAGTAGGAAACACAGATACGCAGTATTTT. Its translation: CASSPVGNTDTQYF.

This chain joins TRBV11-2 and TRBJ2-3; tentatively, D is TRBD2 (5 bases). This CDR3 has 16 amino acids. The germline gives CDR1 SGHAT, CDR2 FQNNGV. V was clipped by 1 base and J by 0 bases, with 11 bases between them. The CDR3 loop reads CASSLVGGPSTDTQYF. CDR3 sequence (DNA): TGTGCCAGCAGCTTAGTTGGAGGCCCTAGCACAGATACGCAGTATTTT.

This clone was recorded once. The chain links TRBV28 to TRBJ2-7, with D perhaps matching TRBD2 (6 bases). Germline CDR1 reads MDHEN; CDR2 reads SYDVKM. V shed 3 bases and J shed 4 bases, with 16 bases lying between them. This CDR3 is built from 15 residues. This CDR3 is CASSFVEGPTYEQYF. DNA for the CDR3: TGTGCCAGCAGTTTTGTGGAGGGGCCTACGTACGAGCAGTACTTC.

This clone was counted many times. Different DNA sequences within this sample yield the same CDR3. V and J are TRBV6-1 and TRBJ2-7; D may be TRBD1 or TRBD2 (5 bases each). The CDR3 sequence is 15 residues long. CDR1 and CDR2 (germline): MNHNS, SASEGT. V was trimmed by 4 bases and J by 7 bases, leaving 20 bases between them. Here the CDR3 reads CASSVTRDPVWEQYF. CDR3 bases: TGTGCCAGCAGTGTGACCCGGGACCCCGTTTGGGAGCAGTACTTC.

V and J are TRBV4-2 and TRBJ2-5, with 8 nucleotides matching TRBD1. V shed 1 base and J 5 bases; nucleotides not matched to a gene: 9. This CDR3 comprises 16 residues. Germline values: CDR1 LGHNA, CDR2 YNFKEQ. Here the CDR3 reads CASSQGGQGAWETQYF. The CDR3 DNA reads as TGTGCCAGCAGCCAAGGGGGTCAGGGGGCTTGGGAGACCCAGTACTTC.

About this clone: The sample holds other DNA sequences that translate to the same CDR3. V is TRBV5-1 and J is TRBJ2-5; D may correspond to TRBD1 or TRBD2 (7 bases each). Deletions cut 0 bases from V and 5 bases from J, with 11 bases between. The CDR3 sequence is 14 residues long. Germline assignment: CDR1 SGHRS and CDR2 YFSETQ. Here the CDR3 reads CASSLGQGGETQYF. The CDR3 DNA sequence: TGCGCCAGCAGCTTGGGACAGGGAGGGGAGACCCAGTACTTC. Based on the CDR3 plus reference TRBV5-1 and TRBJ2-5, the full variable domain is KAGVTQTPRYLIKTRGQQVTLSCSPISGHRSVSWYQQTPGQGLQFLFEYFSETQRNKGNFPGRFSGRQFSNSRSEMNVSTLELGDSALYLCASSLGQGGETQYFGPGTRLLVL.

On this clone: With only one base between it and a far larger clone, this is likely a read error. This chain joins TRBV4-2 and TRBJ2-5; 13 nucleotides agree with TRBD2. The germline V gene encodes CDR1 LGHNA and CDR2 YNFKEQ. This CDR3 contains 15 residues. The V segment lost 5 bases and the J segment 4 bases; nucleotides outside the gene matches: 4. The chain's CDR3 is CASSIGLAGVETQYF. As DNA, the CDR3 is TGTGCCAGCAGCATCGGACTAGCGGGAGTAGAGACCCAGTACTTC.

This chain links TRBV18 with TRBJ2-7, with D perhaps matching TRBD2 (5 bases). The CDR3 spans 12 residues. Per germline, CDR1 KGHSH and CDR2 LQKENI. Trimming took 2 bases from V and 5 from J, leaving 7 bases between them. The CDR3 protein is CASSPIGDEQYF. As DNA, the CDR3 is TGTGCCAGCTCACCAATCGGGGACGAGCAGTACTTC. Full variable domain (remainder filled in from reference TRBV18 and TRBJ2-7): NAGVMQNPRHLVRRRGQEARLRCSPMKGHSHVYWYRQLPEEGLKFMVYLQKENIIDESGMPKERFSAEFPKEGPSILRIQQVVRGDSAAYFCASSPIGDEQYFGPGTRLTVT.

The chain recombines TRBV5-1 with TRBJ1-3; D possibly corresponds to TRBD1 (5 bases). Per the germline V gene, CDR1 is SGHRS and CDR2 is YFSETQ. The V gene lost 4 bases and the J gene lost 8 bases, with 19 bases spanning the gap. This CDR3 has 15 residues. The CDR3 DNA follows: TGCGCCAGCAGCCCTTCGACAGCCAAAGTTGACACCATATATTTT. It codes for CASSPSTAKVDTIYF.

As to this clone: A single base is all that separates this from a far larger clone, so a read error is likely. J is TRBJ2-1 and V is TRBV7-9; possible D gene TRBD2, 5 bases. This CDR3 comprises 15 residues. Germline-derived CDR1 and CDR2 are SEHNR and FQNEAQ (reference sequence). The CDR3 sequence: CTSSYPGGRYNEQFF. DNA for the CDR3: TGTACCAGCAGCTACCCTGGCGGGCGTTACAATGAGCAGTTCTTC.

Notes on this clone: A single base is all that separates this from a far larger clone, so a read error is likely. The chain joins TRBV4-2 to TRBJ2-7; TRBD2 matches at 9 bases. The V segment lost 0 bases and the J segment 5 bases; nucleotides outside the gene matches: 14. The CDR3 totals 18 residues. CDR1 is LGHNA and CDR2 is YNFKEQ in the germline V gene. The CDR3 region is CASSQECAGGPFVHEQYF. Written as DNA, the CDR3 is TGTGCCAGCAGCCAAGAGTGTGCGGGAGGGCCTTTCGTACACGAGCAGTACTTC.

A remark on this clone: This likely stems from a read error, as it lies one base from a far larger clone. This chain uses TRBV28 with TRBJ1-1; perhaps TRBD1 as D (6 bases). Trimming took off 2 bases at V and 4 bases at J, with 23 bases between the two ends. The CDR3 sequence is 18 residues long. Germline V gene sequence: CDR1 MDHEN, CDR2 SYDVKM. CDR3 in DNA: TGTGCCAGCAGTTTACCTACCTCCACTGGGGGCGCGGTCACTGAAGCTTTCTTT. It codes for CASSLPTSTGGAVTEAFF. Supplemented by reference TRBV28 and TRBJ1-1, the full variable domain reads DVKVTQSSRYLVKRTGEKVFLECVQDMDHENMFWYRQDPGLGLRLIYFSYDVKMKEKGDIPEGYSVSREKKERFSLILESASTNQTSMYLCASSLPTSTGGAVTEAFFGQGTRLTVV.

Notes on this clone: The likely explanation is a read error, given a far larger clone one base away. This CDR3 is also generated by other DNA sequences in the sample. V is TRBV27 and J is TRBJ2-7; D possibly corresponds to TRBD2 (6 bases). Germline lookup yields CDR1 MNHEY and CDR2 SMNVEV (reference sequence). The CDR3 is 16 amino acids. The CDR3 nucleotides are TGTGCCAGCAGTTTATCCGCGGGACTTCCAGCCTATGAGCAGTACTTC. This translates into CASSLSAGLPAYEQYF.

The V call is TRBV9, the J call TRBJ2-2; the match to TRBD2 covers 9 bases. Per germline, CDR1 SGDLS and CDR2 YYNGEE. The CDR3 is made up of 14 amino acids. J lost 7 bases, V lost 4 bases, and 5 bases had no gene match. This chain's CDR3 is CASSLTSGGGELFF. DNA for the CDR3: TGTGCCAGCAGCCTGACTAGCGGTGGCGGGGAGCTGTTTTTT.

The genes are TRBV5-4 and TRBJ2-2; 10 bases fit TRBD1. The CDR3 consists of 15 residues. CDR1 and CDR2 from the germline V gene are SGHNT and YYREEE (reference sequence). V shed 3 bases and J 6 bases; nucleotides not matched to a gene: 5. The CDR3 here is CASSWDRGASGELFF. The CDR3 DNA reads as TGTGCCAGCAGCTGGGACAGGGGCGCCTCCGGGGAGCTGTTTTTT.

V and J are TRBV27 and TRBJ2-1, with TRBD2 identical over 11 bases. CDR1 is MNHEY and CDR2 is SMNVEV in the germline V gene (reference sequence). V lost 3 bases to trimming and J lost 1 base; unmatched junction nucleotides: 5. The CDR3 extends over 17 amino acids. The chain's CDR3 is CASSFLAGGHSYNEQFF. The CDR3 DNA is TGTGCCAGCAGTTTCCTAGCGGGAGGACATTCCTACAATGAGCAGTTCTTC.

Only a few counts were recorded for this clone. The gene calls are TRBV5-1 and TRBJ2-2, with 8 bases identical to TRBD2. V lost 5 bases, J lost 5 bases, and 8 bases stayed unmatched. Germline CDR1 reads SGHRS; CDR2 reads YFSETQ. The CDR3 length is 15 residues. CDR3 region: CASRKSGSGTGELFF. DNA of the CDR3: TGCGCCAGCAGGAAGAGCGGGAGCGGGACCGGGGAGCTGTTTTTT. Full variable domain (rest looked up from reference TRBV5-1 and TRBJ2-2): KAGVTQTPRYLIKTRGQQVTLSCSPISGHRSVSWYQQTPGQGLQFLFEYFSETQRNKGNFPGRFSGRQFSNSRSEMNVSTLELGDSALYLCASRKSGSGTGELFFGEGSRLTVL.

The gene calls are TRBV28 and TRBJ2-7; 9 bases match TRBD2. CDR1 and CDR2 from the germline V gene are MDHEN and SYDVKM. V dropped 6 bases and J dropped 3; count of bases not matched to a gene: 6. The CDR3 totals 14 residues. CDR3 residues: CASSASGIFYEQYF. The CDR3 DNA reads TGTGCCAGCAGCGCTAGCGGGATATTCTACGAGCAGTACTTC.

This clone occurred once. The V gene is TRBV15, the J gene TRBJ1-2; 11 bases agree with TRBD1. In germline, CDR1 is LNHNV, CDR2 YYDKDF (reference sequence). The CDR3 covers 18 residues. Trimming cost V 0 bases and J 3 bases; bases outside gene matches: 9. The CDR3 sequence is CATSRDRTGGAPDYGYTF. CDR3 nucleotides: TGTGCCACCAGCAGAGATAGGACAGGGGGCGCCCCCGACTATGGCTACACCTTC.

As concerns this clone: Sequence at one end of the junction differs from germline and may be a read error. This chain links TRBV29-1 with TRBJ2-5; no firm D call. This CDR3 has 13 residues. In germline, CDR1 is SQVTM, CDR2 ANQGSEA. The CDR3: CIVESHLVETQYF. The CDR3 DNA follows: TGCATCGTTGAATCCCATTTAGTGGAGACCCAGTACTTC.

The rearrangement joins TRBV7-6 to TRBJ2-2; maybe TRBD1 (6 bases). V was cut by 1 base and J by 1 base, with 7 bases left in between. This CDR3 region has 15 residues. Germline V gene data show CDR1 as SGHVS and CDR2 as FNYEAQ. CDR3 sequence (DNA): TGTGCCAGCAGCTTAGAACAGGGGAACACCGGGGAGCTGTTTTTT. Encoded protein: CASSLEQGNTGELFF.

The chain carries TRBV6-5 and TRBJ2-2, with TRBD2 matching 7 bases. The CDR3 length is 15 residues. V trimming: 7 bases; J trimming: 1 base; junction bases outside the gene matches: 6. Per germline, CDR1 MNHEY and CDR2 SVGAGI. The CDR3: CASNAGVENTGELFF. The CDR3, as DNA: TGTGCCAGCAACGCGGGGGTGGAGAACACCGGGGAGCTGTTTTTT.

CDR3 amino acids: CAWRAGGRGFGYTF. DNA for the CDR3: TGTGCCTGGAGGGCAGGGGGCCGGGGTTTTGGCTACACCTTC. The J gene is TRBJ1-2, the V gene TRBV30, with TRBD1 identical over 8 bases. Germline values: CDR1 GTSNPN, CDR2 SVGIG (reference sequence). Germline trimming cut 3 bases from V and 7 bases from J; bases unmatched to any gene: 10. CDR3 size: 14 residues.